One sample yielded the 30 T cell receptor beta chains listed below, sequenced in a study of cytomegalovirus exposure and HLA in healthy donors. The study ran its PCR with 60 Vbeta and 13 Jbeta primers. Here immunoSEQ multiplex PCR was the method, and the copy in TCRdb shows in-frame clones only, minus some. This sample has under 150,000 clones, with 80% to 85% found just once. Input material: PBMCs. The receptors were gathered from a male donor in good health and CMV-seropositive.

The V call is TRBV5-1, the J call TRBJ2-5; 8 nucleotides match TRBD2. The CDR3 runs to 15 residues. Trimming took 4 bases from V and 3 from J; bases not matched to a gene: 8. The germline V gene has CDR1 SGHRS and CDR2 YFSETQ. The chain's CDR3 is CASSPGGGLEETQYF. The CDR3 nucleotides read TGCGCCAGCAGCCCCGGAGGGGGACTAGAAGAGACCCAGTACTTC.

This chain uses TRBV7-3 with TRBJ2-1; 7 bases align to TRBD2. V lost 2 bases, J lost 4 bases, and 8 bases stayed unmatched. CDR1 is SGHTA, CDR2 FQGTGA, per germline. This CDR3 is built from 16 residues. The DNA of the CDR3 is TGTGCCAGCAGCTTAGTGGGTGCTAGCGGATACAATGAGCAGTTCTTC. It translates to CASSLVGASGYNEQFF.

V gene TRBV6-4 combines with J gene TRBJ2-1; D gene uncertain. Germline CDR1 reads MRHNA; CDR2 reads SNTAGT. V lost 2 bases and J 5 bases, leaving 13 bases between the germline ends. The CDR3 spans 15 residues. CDR3 protein: CASSDSRTVHNEQFF. CDR3 coding DNA: TGTGCCAGCAGTGACAGCCGTACGGTCCACAATGAGCAGTTCTTC.

The V and J genes are TRBV28 and TRBJ2-7; possible D gene TRBD1, 6 bases. The V gene lost 6 bases and the J gene lost 2 bases, with 14 bases spanning the gap. The CDR3 spans 14 residues. Germline V gene sequence: CDR1 MDHEN, CDR2 SYDVKM. The CDR3 bases are TGTGCCAGCAGCCCCGGGACAAAAGCCTACGAGCAGTACTTC. It translates to CASSPGTKAYEQYF.

V usage is TRBV10-3 and J usage is TRBJ2-7; 7 positions agree with TRBD1. The CDR3 sequence is 12 residues long. In germline, CDR1 is ENHRY, CDR2 SYGVKD. Germline trimming cut 10 bases from V and 4 bases from J; bases unmatched to any gene: 7. The CDR3 DNA is TGTGCCACGGGACAGCCTACGTACGAGCAGTACTTC. Translating gives CATGQPTYEQYF.

V gene TRBV11-2 combines with J gene TRBJ1-1, with TRBD1 identical over 9 bases. CDR1 is SGHAT, CDR2 FQNNGV, per germline. Trimming removed 3 bases from V and 4 bases from J; junction bases left unmatched: 6. The CDR3 is 15 amino acids. The CDR3 loop reads CASSFASTGGTEAFF. CDR3 nucleotides: TGTGCCAGCAGCTTCGCGTCGACAGGGGGCACTGAAGCTTTCTTT.

The chain employs TRBV5-6 and TRBJ1-2; 9 bases align to TRBD1. V gave up 4 bases and J gave up 5 bases; unmatched junction bases: 6. The CDR3 loop spans 14 amino acids. Germline CDR1 is SGHDT and CDR2 is YYEEEE. The CDR3 DNA reads TGTGCCAGCAGCCCGGGACAGGGCGGATATGGCTACACCTTC. Its translation: CASSPGQGGYGYTF.

The chain combines TRBV15 with TRBJ2-4; D may be TRBD2 (5 bases). Germline CDR1 is LNHNV and CDR2 is YYDKDF (reference sequence). This CDR3 region has 20 residues. Trimming took off 5 bases at V and 0 bases at J, with 26 bases between the two ends. The CDR3: CATSRGGLVPPVLAKNIQYF. In DNA, the CDR3 is TGTGCCACCAGCCGAGGCGGACTCGTCCCCCCCGTTTTAGCCAAAAACATTCAGTACTTC.

The gene calls are TRBV7-2 and TRBJ2-7, with D maybe TRBD2 (6 bases). The CDR3 is made up of 15 amino acids. Trimming took 1 base from V and 2 from J, leaving 12 bases between them. The germline CDR1 and CDR2 sequences are SGHTA and FQGNSA. CDR3 DNA: TGTGCCAGCAGCTTAGAGACTAGATACCCCTACGAGCAGTACTTC. Amino acids: CASSLETRYPYEQYF. The entire variable domain, with the rest obtained from reference TRBV7-2 and TRBJ2-7, is as follows: GAGVSQSPSNKVTEKGKDVELRCDPISGHTALYWYRQSLGQGLEFLIYFQGNSAPDKSGLPSDRFSAERTGGSVSTLTIQRTQQEDSAVYLCASSLETRYPYEQYFGPGTRLTVT.

J is TRBJ2-5 and V is TRBV11-3; 9 nucleotides line up with TRBD1. The J segment lost 6 bases and the V segment lost 5 bases, leaving 16 bases of the junction unmatched. The CDR3 is made up of 17 amino acids. Germline V gene data show CDR1 as SGHNT and CDR2 as YENEEA. In nucleotides, the CDR3 is TGTGCCAGCAGCCACAAATACTCGGGACAGGGCAGACAGACCCAGTACTTC. This encodes CASSHKYSGQGRQTQYF.

The V call is TRBV5-8, the J call TRBJ1-3; 8 positions agree with TRBD1. The CDR3 is 15 amino acids. The trim removed 4 bases at V and 11 bases at J, leaving 14 bases unmatched. CDR1 is SGHTS and CDR2 is YDEGEE in the germline V gene. CDR3 protein: CASSATGTGARAIYF. For the CDR3, the DNA is TGTGCCAGCAGCGCCACCGGGACAGGCGCCCGCGCCATATATTTT.

This clone was detected only a few times. V is TRBV19 and J is TRBJ2-2; TRBD1 aligns across 9 bases. The CDR3 length is 15 residues. Germline CDR1 and CDR2: LNHDA and SQIVND (reference sequence). V lost 3 bases, J lost 4 bases, and 3 bases stayed unmatched. CDR3 in DNA: TGTGCCAGTAGTATGGGACAGGGTCTCACCGGGGAGCTGTTTTTT. It translates to CASSMGQGLTGELFF. Supplemented by reference TRBV19 and TRBJ2-2, the full variable domain reads DGGITQSPKYLFRKEGQNVTLSCEQNLNHDAMYWYRQDPGQGLRLIYYSQIVNDFQKGDIAEGYSVSREKKESFPLTVTSAQKNPTAFYLCASSMGQGLTGELFFGEGSRLTVL.

Points on this clone: Distinct nucleotide sequences in the sample also encode this CDR3. V usage is TRBV9 and J usage is TRBJ1-6, with 8 bases fitting TRBD1. The trim removed 0 bases at V and 7 bases at J, leaving 3 bases unmatched. The CDR3 length is 15 residues. Germline assignment: CDR1 SGDLS and CDR2 YYNGEE. The CDR3 spells CASSVEGQANSPLHF. For the CDR3, the DNA is TGTGCCAGCAGCGTAGAGGGACAGGCGAATTCACCCCTCCACTTT.

The J gene is TRBJ1-1, the V gene TRBV7-9; no reliable D call. Trimming shortened V by 5 bases and J by 4 bases, and 17 bases separated the two germline ends. The germline CDR1 and CDR2 sequences are SEHNR and FQNEAQ (reference sequence). The CDR3 consists of 15 residues. The chain's CDR3 is CASSLGTGRVTEAFF. CDR3 bases: TGTGCCAGCAGCCTCGGCACCGGGAGGGTCACTGAAGCTTTCTTT.

V is TRBV19 and J is TRBJ2-1; D possibly corresponds to TRBD2 (6 bases). V was shortened by 4 bases and J by 1 base, with 11 bases between the two germline ends. Germline V lookup: CDR1 LNHDA, CDR2 SQIVND (reference sequence). The CDR3 consists of 15 residues. CDR3 protein: CASSTLGGSYNEQFF. CDR3 DNA sequence: TGTGCCAGTAGTACGCTAGGAGGGTCCTACAATGAGCAGTTCTTC.

The table lists this clone with a few counts. CDR3 coding DNA: TGTGCCAGCCGGGACCGACTAGCGGGTAGAGTGGCCCAGTACTTC. Its protein product is CASRDRLAGRVAQYF. The rearrangement uses TRBV27 and TRBJ2-5, with 10 bases aligning to TRBD2. Trimming at V came to 8 bases and at J to 9 bases, leaving 15 bases not matched to a gene. Per the germline V gene, CDR1 is MNHEY and CDR2 is SMNVEV (reference sequence). This CDR3 region has 15 residues.

This clone appeared a few times. The V and J genes are TRBV4-1 and TRBJ1-4; 9 nucleotides agree with TRBD1. V shed 2 bases, J shed 5 bases, and the junction held 6 bases outside the gene matches. The germline V gene encodes CDR1 MGHRA and CDR2 YSYEKL. The CDR3 sequence is 16 residues long. CDR3 nucleotides: TGCGCCAGCAGCCAACCGCCACAGGGGGCGAATGAAAAACTGTTTTTT. Encoded protein: CASSQPPQGANEKLFF.

J is TRBJ1-1 and V is TRBV13; D is ambiguous. V dropped 5 bases and J dropped 0 bases, with 10 bases sitting between them. Germline V gives CDR1 PRHDT, CDR2 FYEKMQ (reference sequence). The CDR3 is made up of 14 amino acids. The CDR3, as DNA: TGTGCCAGCAGCCCGGGAAACCTGAACACTGAAGCTTTCTTT. It specifies CASSPGNLNTEAFF. Based on the CDR3 plus reference TRBV13 and TRBJ1-1, the full variable domain is AAGVIQSPRHLIKEKRETATLKCYPIPRHDTVYWYQQGPGQDPQFLISFYEKMQSDKGSIPDRFSAQQFSDYHSELNMSSLELGDSALYFCASSPGNLNTEAFFGQGTRLTVV.

The V gene is TRBV9, the J gene TRBJ1-1, with a tentative D call TRBD1 (6 bases). Between the trimmed V and J ends, which lost 0 bases and 5 bases, there was a span of 14 bases. CDR3 length: 15 amino acids. The germline V gene encodes CDR1 SGDLS and CDR2 YYNGEE. The CDR3 nucleotides are TGTGCCAGCAGCGTAGGGGGGGGGCAGGGGACTGAAGCTTTCTTT. Its translation is CASSVGGGQGTEAFF. Supplemented by reference TRBV9 and TRBJ1-1, the full variable domain reads DSGVTQTPKHLITATGQRVTLRCSPRSGDLSVYWYQQSLDQGLQFLIQYYNGEERAKGNILERFSAQQFPDLHSELNLSSLELGDSALYFCASSVGGGQGTEAFFGQGTRLTVV.

This clone was counted a single time. This chain connects TRBV7-9 to TRBJ1-2; 12 bases align to TRBD1. The V gene's germline CDR1 is SEHNR and CDR2 FQNEAQ (reference sequence). V shed 5 bases, J shed 3 bases, and the junction held 7 bases outside the gene matches. The CDR3 is 16 amino acids. The DNA for the CDR3 is TGTGCCAGCAGCACCGGGACAGGGGGCTATGACTATGGCTACACCTTC. Translating it yields CASSTGTGGYDYGYTF.

The chain uses TRBV29-1 and TRBJ2-1; TRBD2 is a possible D gene (5 bases). Per the germline V gene, CDR1 is SQVTM and CDR2 is ANQGSEA. The CDR3 loop spans 12 amino acids. V dropped 6 bases and J dropped 2 bases, with 8 bases sitting between them. The CDR3 is CSVTGAYNEQFF. The CDR3 DNA reads as TGCAGCGTAACCGGGGCCTACAATGAGCAGTTCTTC.

This clone was detected only once. The chain is built from TRBV27 and TRBJ2-1; weak D call: TRBD2 (5 bases). Germline V gene sequence: CDR1 MNHEY, CDR2 SMNVEV (reference sequence). V lost 8 bases and J 0 bases, leaving 14 bases between the germline ends. There are 15 residues in the CDR3. The DNA of the CDR3 is TGTGCCAGCCGCTCCCTAGGGAGCTCCTACAATGAGCAGTTCTTC. Amino acid sequence: CASRSLGSSYNEQFF.

The V call is TRBV5-1, the J call TRBJ1-6, with 7 nucleotides matching TRBD1. Trimming took 4 bases from V and 9 from J; bases not matched to a gene: 10. The CDR3 contains 15 residues. From germline, CDR1 is SGHRS and CDR2 YFSETQ. The CDR3 DNA reads as TGCGCCAGCAGCGCTCAAGGGACAGAGTTTTCACCCCTCCACTTT. Translating it yields CASSAQGTEFSPLHF. Full variable domain (missing parts from reference TRBV5-1 and TRBJ1-6): KAGVTQTPRYLIKTRGQQVTLSCSPISGHRSVSWYQQTPGQGLQFLFEYFSETQRNKGNFPGRFSGRQFSNSRSEMNVSTLELGDSALYLCASSAQGTEFSPLHFGNGTRLTVT.

J is TRBJ1-1 and V is TRBV9; 7 nucleotides match TRBD1. V trimming: 0 bases; J trimming: 5 bases; junction bases outside the gene matches: 10. The CDR3 spans 16 residues. From germline, CDR1 is SGDLS and CDR2 YYNGEE. The CDR3 loop is CASSVDRDSPRTEAFF. DNA for the CDR3: TGTGCCAGCAGCGTAGACCGGGACAGCCCAAGGACTGAAGCTTTCTTT.

This chain joins TRBV30 and TRBJ1-6, with D unresolved. Germline V gene sequence: CDR1 GTSNPN, CDR2 SVGIG (reference sequence). The germline V and J ends were trimmed by 2 bases and 9 bases, with 11 bases remaining between them. This CDR3 has 13 residues. CDR3 loop: CAWSILKPSPLHF. The CDR3 DNA reads as TGTGCCTGGAGTATACTCAAACCTTCACCCCTCCACTTT.

V is TRBV4-1 and J is TRBJ2-1; TRBD1 aligns across 7 bases. Germline lookup yields CDR1 MGHRA and CDR2 YSYEKL. The CDR3 is 15 amino acids. The V gene end was trimmed by 1 base and the J gene end by 7 bases; junction bases not matched to a gene: 7. The chain's CDR3 is CASSQASRGQNEQFF. CDR3 in DNA: TGCGCCAGCAGCCAAGCGTCGAGGGGGCAGAATGAGCAGTTCTTC.

The rearrangement joins TRBV4-2 to TRBJ2-7; tentatively, D is TRBD1 (6 bases). V was cut by 2 bases and J by 2 bases, with 10 bases left in between. The germline V gene has CDR1 LGHNA and CDR2 YNFKEQ. The CDR3 has 14 residues. The CDR3 sequence is CASSQTRGTYEQYF. DNA of the CDR3: TGTGCCAGCAGCCAAACCAGGGGCACCTACGAGCAGTACTTC.

The chain couples TRBV30 to TRBJ2-3, with TRBD2 matching over 12 bases. Germline-derived CDR1 and CDR2 are GTSNPN and SVGIG (reference sequence). The CDR3 totals 16 residues. The V and J ends lost 3 bases and 4 bases, in that order; junction bases with no gene match: 8. CDR3: CAWRGRLAGVPDTQYF. CDR3 DNA: TGTGCCTGGAGGGGGCGACTAGCGGGAGTGCCAGATACGCAGTATTTT.

The chain employs TRBV5-4 and TRBJ2-1; tentatively, D is TRBD2 (6 bases). Germline assignment: CDR1 SGHNT and CDR2 YYREEE (reference sequence). This CDR3 region has 15 residues. The germline V and J ends were trimmed by 4 bases and 4 bases, with 15 bases remaining between them. CDR3: CASSPGGGSYNEQFF. Written as DNA, the CDR3 is TGTGCCAGCAGCCCCGGGGGTGGTAGTTACAATGAGCAGTTCTTC.

This sequence joins TRBV7-3 and TRBJ2-1, with 11 bases identical to TRBD2. This CDR3 comprises 15 residues. V shed 5 bases and J 7 bases; nucleotides not matched to a gene: 7. The germline CDR1 and CDR2 sequences are SGHTA and FQGTGA. The CDR3 here is CASSQGLAGGNEQFF. Written as DNA, the CDR3 is TGTGCCAGCAGCCAGGGTCTAGCGGGAGGTAATGAGCAGTTCTTC.